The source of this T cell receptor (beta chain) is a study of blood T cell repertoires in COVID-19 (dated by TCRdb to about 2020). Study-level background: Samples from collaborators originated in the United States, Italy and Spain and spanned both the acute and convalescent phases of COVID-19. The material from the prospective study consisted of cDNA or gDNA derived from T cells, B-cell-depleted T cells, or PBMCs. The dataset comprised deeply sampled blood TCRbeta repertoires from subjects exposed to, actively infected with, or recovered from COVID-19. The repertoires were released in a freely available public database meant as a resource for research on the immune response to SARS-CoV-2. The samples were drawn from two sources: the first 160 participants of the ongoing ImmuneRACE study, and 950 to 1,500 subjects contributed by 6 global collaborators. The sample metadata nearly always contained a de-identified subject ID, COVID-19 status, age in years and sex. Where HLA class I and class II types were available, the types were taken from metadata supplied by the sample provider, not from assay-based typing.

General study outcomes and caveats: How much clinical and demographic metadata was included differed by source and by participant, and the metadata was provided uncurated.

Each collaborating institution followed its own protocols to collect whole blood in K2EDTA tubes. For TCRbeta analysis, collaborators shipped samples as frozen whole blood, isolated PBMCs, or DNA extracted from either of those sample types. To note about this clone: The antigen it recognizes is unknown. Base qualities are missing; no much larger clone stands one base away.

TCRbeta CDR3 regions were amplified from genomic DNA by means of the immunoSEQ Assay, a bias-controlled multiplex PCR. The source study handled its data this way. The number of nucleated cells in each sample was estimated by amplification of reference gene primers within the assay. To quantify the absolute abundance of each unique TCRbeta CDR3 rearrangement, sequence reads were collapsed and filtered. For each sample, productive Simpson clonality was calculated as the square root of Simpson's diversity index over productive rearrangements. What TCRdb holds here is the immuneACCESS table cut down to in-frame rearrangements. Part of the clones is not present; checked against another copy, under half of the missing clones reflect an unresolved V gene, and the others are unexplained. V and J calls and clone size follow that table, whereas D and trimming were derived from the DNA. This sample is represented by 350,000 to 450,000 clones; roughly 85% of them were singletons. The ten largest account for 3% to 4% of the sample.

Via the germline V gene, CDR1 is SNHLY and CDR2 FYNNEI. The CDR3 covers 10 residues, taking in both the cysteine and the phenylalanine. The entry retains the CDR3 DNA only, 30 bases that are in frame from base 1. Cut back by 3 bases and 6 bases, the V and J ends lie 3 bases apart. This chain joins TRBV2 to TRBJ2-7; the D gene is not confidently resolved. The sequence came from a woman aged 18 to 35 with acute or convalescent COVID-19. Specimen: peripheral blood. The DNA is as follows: TGTGCCAGCAGTGATAGCGAGCAGTACTTC. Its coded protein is CASSDSEQYF. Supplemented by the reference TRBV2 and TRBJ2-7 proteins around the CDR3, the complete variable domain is EPEVTQTPSHQVTQMGQEVILRCVPISNHLYFYWYRQILGQKVEFLVSFYNNEISEKSEIFDDQFSVERPDGSNFTLKIRSTKLEDSAMYFCASSDSEQYFGPGTRLTVT.